The clone carrying this TCR beta chain was seen a single time. Its antigen remains unidentified. A much larger clonotype is one base distant, so this may be a read error. The CDR3 is made up of 13 amino acids. Trimming removed 4 bases from V and 13 bases from J, with 20 bases in between. Germline-derived CDR1 and CDR2 are SQVTM and ANQGSEA. These data come from a study of post-analysis software for immune sequencing data. Study in general: Patients had relapsing-remitting, secondary progressive or progressive-relapsing multiple sclerosis; some lacked subtype. Points from the study as a whole: A handful of TRBV segments (TRBV5-6, TRBV5-1 and TRBV20-1 among them) occurred more frequently in patients than in controls. Relative to controls, patients with multiple sclerosis showed significantly lower normalized Chao1 diversity. F measure clustering grouped samples strongly by preparation batch.

Unique molecular identifiers featured in each of the TCR beta cDNA libraries. TCRdb redid the calling of the PCR reads with MiXCR, one entry per CDR3 protein. The sample has fewer than 850,000 distinct CDR3 sequences, 30% seen once; the top ten hold roughly 0.53%. The chain joins TRBV29-1 to TRBJ2-1; no firm D call. The receptor comes from a girl between 10 and 17 years old with multiple sclerosis. The material sequenced was blood. CDR3 DNA sequence: TGCAGCGTTGTGATAGGTGGCGTGGAGACCCAGTTCTTC. Protein sequence: CSVVIGGVETQFF.